Described below is a single TCR beta chain sequence and its context. Its binding antigen is unknown. Base qualities were left out, and no much larger clone turns up one base away. CDR1 and CDR2 were assigned from the germline V gene as SGHVS and FQNEAQ. There are 15 amino acids in the CDR3, from cysteine to phenylalanine inclusive. Only CDR3 DNA remains: 45 bases, in frame from the first base. V lost 3 bases and J lost 4 bases, and the count of bases not matched to a germline gene is 8. The source of the sample is a study of cytomegalovirus exposure and HLA in healthy donors (dated by TCRdb to the late 2010s). Study-wide context: An earlier analysis of several hundred of the donors reported more than 250 Gb of sequence data and some 120 million unique TCR beta sequences from 150 million to 200 million T cells. All discovery cohort repertoires had been generated using a single sequencing platform. An earlier analysis of fewer than 750 of the donors used high-throughput TCR beta sequencing to judge whether each TCR beta V gene segment behaved as functional or pseudogenic. The study was designed to test whether signatures of past pathogen exposure could be identified by cataloging public T cell receptors. Roughly 300 gigabases of sequencing data and approximately 93 million unique TCR sequences were included in an early release covering under 650 HLA-typed donors. A separate validation cohort of some 130 different subjects was used in addition to the roughly 720-subject first cohort. The genetic ancestry cluster associated with self-reported Caucasian donors included approximately 85% of the roughly 380 genotyped donors. The number of donors typed differed by locus, with roughly 620-640 for A, B, C, DRB1 and DQB1, 522 for DQA1, about 610 for DPA1, and 400 to 490 for DPB1. HLA typing covered class I and class II loci at four-digit resolution. Genome-wide SNP genotypes for about 65% of the 666 donors were used in a later genetic analysis, which treated that subset as a discovery cohort. In the later analysis, no new phenotypic data were used to find candidate immune exposures; instead, reliance was placed on TCR beta sequences and their occurrence across donors. Donor age, sex, ethnicity and CMV serostatus were compiled alongside the repertoire data. A later analysis re-examined previously published TCR beta repertoires from roughly 650 donors and added high-resolution HLA genotyping to investigate patterns of TCR occurrence. Among around 400 genotyped donors of the cohort, an average of around 250,000 unique TCR beta nucleotide sequences was sequenced per donor, of which about 19% were non-productive. To predict cytomegalovirus infection status, the study combined high-throughput TCR immunosequencing, statistical association of individual TCRs with disease status, and machine learning. The study profiled the T cell repertoires of more than 500 subjects by immunosequencing and related them to cytomegalovirus serostatus. Roughly five DR-DQ haplotypes were treated as single units for association and clustering because of strong linkage in the cohort. The paper's findings and limits, for the study overall: Correlated functional status among segregating V segments might reflect linkage disequilibrium, but an unknown experimental factor could not be ruled out. A further reported finding was that TCR beta sequences accurately predicted the HLA-A and HLA-B alleles for most subjects in the first cohort. A later analysis found that TCR association rates varied across HLA loci, with DRB1 alleles showing the most associated TCRs and HLA-C alleles the fewest. Because counts were too low, seventeen rarely observed V segments, including chromosome 9 orphons, were left out of the earlier analysis of a few hundred of the donors. A later analysis reported that several top co-occurrence clusters appeared linked to parvovirus B19, influenza, CMV and Epstein-Barr virus. In an earlier analysis of some 640 of the donors, most TCR beta V segments were observed in productive rearrangements about 87% or about 30% of the time, broadly matching IMGT annotations. The classifier was reported to diagnose cytomegalovirus status with high specificity and sensitivity in both the original and validation cohorts. In the study, about 150 TCR beta chains were listed as associated with cytomegalovirus. In vitro tests confirmed that a few of the cytomegalovirus-associated TCR beta chains recognize cytomegalovirus antigens. A group of highly shared sequence variants was considered likely to be a technical artifact of the sequencing pipeline. According to the authors, the approach could potentially be generalized to other disease states and immunological phenotypes. The cohort was sequenced for TCR beta chains only, and without alpha or paired-chain data the features that could be detected were limited. An association between a missense DCLRE1C variant and V-gene and J-gene trimming of TCR beta chains was found in a later genetic analysis and replicated in an independent cohort. Immune exposure information for the cohort was limited to CMV serostatus. In a later analysis, most CMV-associated TCR beta chains were found to appear HLA-restricted, with HLA associations seemingly driven largely by CMV exposure. Compared with equally common non-associated chains, HLA-associated TCR beta chains in a later analysis were more clonally expanded and had lower generation probabilities. Most TCR sequences were observed very rarely across donors, whereas some public TCRs were present in many individuals. Because HLA typing was unavailable for some donors at each locus, only the typed subset was used in association tests. Specific HLA alleles were associated with about 17,000 TCR beta sequences at a false discovery rate of 0.05 in a later analysis. In a later genetic analysis, fewer N-insertions in productive TCRs were reported among donors in an Asian-associated ancestry cluster than the approximately 710-donor mean. Strong co-occurrence of HLA alleles, especially DR and DQ, made assigning TCR associations to individual alleles difficult. Roughly uniform sequencing depth across donors was assumed in presence/absence analyses, although this assumption may not hold. Because the 87-base-pair reads could not distinguish some IMGT-functional V segments, including TRBV6-2 and TRBV6-3, those segments were excluded.

Libraries were made using the immunoSEQ multiplex PCR assay. For the multiplex PCR, a mixture combining 60 forward primers for TCR Vbeta segments and 13 reverse primers for TCR Jbeta segments was used. The CDR3 region of rearranged TCR beta genes was amplified from genomic DNA by a multiplex PCR assay. The Illumina HiSeq System was used to sequence the amplified TCR beta libraries as 87-base-pair reads. Per the source publication's procedure: Across the 500 to 750 repertoires, a later analysis counted some 80 million unique TCR beta chains, 8.5 million to 12 million of which were shared by at least two donors. Raw reads were error-corrected and collapsed into unique sequences by a nearest-neighbor algorithm in which closely related sequences were merged to remove PCR and sequencing errors. CDR3 sequences were aligned to IMGT reference sequences to assign V, D and J gene segments. For a sequence to be retained, a match of at least six nucleotides was required to both a V gene segment and a J gene segment. Rearrangements were classified as productive when the CDR3 lacked stop codons and remained in frame with V and J, and all other rearrangements were classified as non-productive. CDR3 was defined according to IMGT convention as the region running from the second conserved V-encoded cysteine to the conserved J-encoded phenylalanine. The earlier analysis of 587 of the donors excluded sequences that lacked an unambiguous match to a single V gene segment. In an earlier analysis of approximately 590 of the donors, a V segment was called functional when productive rearrangements were above 56.7%, and segregating when the standard deviation between donors exceeded 5%. A statistical classification framework was built for diagnosing cytomegalovirus status from the catalog of TCR beta chain sequences. V and J gene assignment, in a later analysis, came from comparing TCR nucleotide sequences with IMGT/GENE-DB human TR gene sequences. The TCRdist pipeline was used in a later analysis to assign CDR3 sequences and most-parsimonious VDJ recombination scenarios. In a later analysis, each TCR beta chain was defined by its CDR3 amino acid sequence together with its V-gene family, and reads lacking a unique V-gene family were excluded. A later analysis removed roughly 590 highly shared, low-generation-probability nucleotide sequences to deal with suspected cross-contamination and a sequencing artifact. In a later analysis, a clonal expansion index for each public chain was calculated from normalized within-repertoire ranks of inferred template counts. A later analysis computed generation probabilities with a VDJ recombination model fitted to out-of-frame rearrangements, and checked the results against IGoR. In a later analysis, TCR-TCR, TCR-HLA and TCR-CMV co-occurrence was scored with hypergeometric tests, and a repertoire-size bias correction was applied to TCR pairs. False discovery rates were estimated in a later analysis by permuting HLA or CMV assignments 20 times. A later analysis grouped co-occurring TCRs with DBSCAN, adding TCRdist sequence similarity when clustering within HLA-allele-positive subsets. Repertoires with fewer than 30,000 or more than 120,000 public chains, plus five repertoires with anomalous nucleotide sharing, were excluded from co-occurrence clustering. Entries here come from immuneACCESS through TCRdb and include only in-frame sequences with V and J called. Some clones fail to appear in such tables; in the studies checked, an unresolved V gene covers under half of the shortfall, and the cause of the remainder is unknown. The DNA gave D and trimming, while V, J and clone size come from that table. The sample has some 250,000 clones on record, around 76% of them singletons. The ten largest make up around 5.7% of the sample.

The cohort comprised 710 or so healthy bone marrow donors. Cohort members were all nominally healthy when sampled, although unrecorded immune exposures were likely present. The donor was CMV seropositive and was included in the group of around 300 seropositive cohort members. Every donor gave a peripheral blood sample, and the peripheral blood mononuclear cells from that sample were used for TCR beta sequencing. Genomic DNA extraction from the blood cell samples was performed with the Qiagen DNeasy Blood Extraction Kit. The sequence is built from TRBV7-8 and TRBJ2-7, and 8 bases in between align with TRBD1. The sequence was obtained from a woman aged 40 to 55 in good health and CMV-seropositive. Material: PBMCs. The DNA is TGTGCCAGCAGCTTCGGACAGGGATTGACGTACGAGCAGTACTTC. It specifies CASSFGQGLTYEQYF.